This TCR beta chain was recovered during a study of blood T cells in healthy people across ages. Turning to the study itself: Researchers report that template switching captured about one barcoded beta molecule per two T cells.

Each donor gave roughly 9.2 milliliters of peripheral blood. The second PCR ran roughly 6 to 12 cycles with a sample-barcoded 5' primer and J-beta primers. TCRdb reanalysed the 5' RACE reads using MiXCR and keeps one entry per CDR3 protein. The table lists 800,000 to 900,000 distinct CDR3 sequences, under 80% of them singletons. CDR3 length: 20 amino acids. V was pared by 0 bases and J by 4 bases, with 12 bases of the junction left unmatched. From germline, CDR1 is MNHEY and CDR2 SVGAGI. The chain links TRBV6-5 to TRBJ2-2, with 12 bases identical to TRBD2. The specimen sequenced was blood. The receptor's source is a man aged 30-40 years in good health. The CDR3 region has the DNA TGTGCCAGCAGTTACTCGCCTCCACTAGCGGGGGGAATGGGCACCGGGGAGCTGTTTTTT. Residues: CASSYSPPLAGGMGTGELFF.